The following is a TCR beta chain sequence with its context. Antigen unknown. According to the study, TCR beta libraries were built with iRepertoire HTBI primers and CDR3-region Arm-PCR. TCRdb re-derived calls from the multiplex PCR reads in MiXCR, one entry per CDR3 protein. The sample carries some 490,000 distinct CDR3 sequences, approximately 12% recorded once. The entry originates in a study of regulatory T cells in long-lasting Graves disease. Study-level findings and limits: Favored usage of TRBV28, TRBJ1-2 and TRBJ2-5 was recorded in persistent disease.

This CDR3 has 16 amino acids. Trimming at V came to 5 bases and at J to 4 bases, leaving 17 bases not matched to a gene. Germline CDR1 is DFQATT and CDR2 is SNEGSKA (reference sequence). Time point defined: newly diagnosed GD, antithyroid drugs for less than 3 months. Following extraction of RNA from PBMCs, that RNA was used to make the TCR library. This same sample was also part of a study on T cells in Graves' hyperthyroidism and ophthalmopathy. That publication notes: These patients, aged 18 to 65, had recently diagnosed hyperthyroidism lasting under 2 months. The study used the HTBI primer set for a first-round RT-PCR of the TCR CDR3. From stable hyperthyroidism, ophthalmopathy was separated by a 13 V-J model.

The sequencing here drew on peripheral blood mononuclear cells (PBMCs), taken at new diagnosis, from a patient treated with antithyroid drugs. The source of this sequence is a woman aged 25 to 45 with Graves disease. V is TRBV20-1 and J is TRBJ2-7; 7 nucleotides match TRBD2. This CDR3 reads CSAGIAGPIVTYEQYF. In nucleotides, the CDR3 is TGCAGTGCTGGGATAGCGGGCCCGATAGTTACTTACGAGCAGTACTTC.